This T cell receptor beta chain originates from a study of early T cells in non-severe SARS-CoV-2 infection (dated by TCRdb to the early 2020s). At the level of the whole study: Because TCR sequencing was done on bulk RNA from unsorted whole blood, the alpha and beta chains could not be paired.

General findings and caveats noted by the study authors: Matching against VDJdb was skewed toward anti-spike CD8 responses, likely underestimated virus-specific expansions, and missed private and CD4 specificities.

The study was a case-control design nested within a healthcare worker cohort in London, UK, with weekly nasopharyngeal swab PCR tests and blood sampling. Healthcare workers were recruited between 23 and 31 March 2020, during the week of the UK lockdown, and were followed weekly for up to about 16 weeks. A remark on this clonotype: Its antigen specificity is not known. The input lacks base qualities; no much larger clone sits a single base away.

Library construction relied on 5' RACE. The sequencing machine was a NextSeq 500. To correct for sequencing error and PCR bias, the TCR library protocol tagged individual cDNA molecules with unique molecular identifiers. Sequencing covered both TCR alpha and beta chains, and within each sample the abundances of alpha and beta sequences were tightly co-correlated. In the source study's methods: Decombinator V4 was used to perform V gene, J gene and CDR3 annotation of TCR sequences. TCRs were defined as expanded if a significant change between any two time points was detected under a Poisson model with p below 0.0001. TCR abundances were normalised to the total number of TCRs sequenced per sample and expressed as counts per million. TRAV1-2 paired with TRAJ12, TRAJ20 or TRAJ33 defined MAIT TCRs, while TRAV10 paired with TRAJ18 defined iNKT TCRs. A search of VDJdb, accessed on 1 November 2021, was run for TCRs annotated to CMV, EBV and SARS-CoV-2, with TCRs annotated for multiple antigens excluded. The raw public data were reprocessed by TCRdb itself: fastp quality trimming at Q25, MiXCR clonotype calling, in-frame beta chains only. Rows with one shared CDR3 protein collapse into an entry with the most common genes and DNA. The V and J calls follow TCRdb's processing rather than the paper's. In all, the sample holds some 26,000 distinct CDR3 sequences, and roughly 4.4% of those were seen once. Roughly an eighth of the sample is in the top ten clones.

CDR1 and CDR2 are drawn from the germline V gene: LGHNA, YSLEER. CDR3 length: 19 amino acids, cysteine to phenylalanine. The retained sequence is limited to the CDR3, 57 bases, with the frame set at the first base. Germline trimming: 8 bases from V, 0 bases from J; junction bases outside gene matches: 16. Sequencing was performed on whole blood. The chain is assembled from TRBV4-3 and TRBJ2-3; the junction holds 11 bases that match TRBD2. The sequence came from an adult who was a healthcare worker with PCR-confirmed SARS-CoV-2 infection or an uninfected control (not recorded which). The CDR3 region: CASEDPGTLAGGSTDTQYF. In nucleotides, the sequence is TGCGCCAGCGAGGACCCCGGGACCTTAGCGGGAGGGAGCACAGATACGCAGTATTTT.